The present TCR beta chain was sequenced within a study of graft-versus-host responses after intestinal transplantation. TCRdb's copy holds only in-frame clones and misses some; the assay was immunoSEQ multiplex PCR. Found here are about 97,000 clones, roughly 90% of them singletons; the top ten hold around 16%. Broader study findings: GvH clones turned up in recipient marrow; some had shown up first in ileum or blood. Early post-transplant HvG declines showed an association with peak circulating GvH clone levels.

As concerns this clone: Its target is unknown.

The CDR3 runs 14 residues. The V end lost 5 bases, the J end lost 10 bases, and 18 bases lay between the germline ends. Germline V CDR1 and CDR2: PRHDT, FYEKMQ (reference sequence). The chain couples TRBV13 to TRBJ2-4; D possibly corresponds to TRBD1 (8 bases). The source of this sequence is a human patient who received an intestinal transplant, so some T cells may come from the graft donor. The input for sequencing was PBMCs, taken around 450 days after intestinal transplant. The CDR3 loop reads CASSPQDREGIQYF. In DNA form, the CDR3 reads TGTGCCAGCAGCCCCCAGGACAGGGAGGGAATTCAGTACTTC.